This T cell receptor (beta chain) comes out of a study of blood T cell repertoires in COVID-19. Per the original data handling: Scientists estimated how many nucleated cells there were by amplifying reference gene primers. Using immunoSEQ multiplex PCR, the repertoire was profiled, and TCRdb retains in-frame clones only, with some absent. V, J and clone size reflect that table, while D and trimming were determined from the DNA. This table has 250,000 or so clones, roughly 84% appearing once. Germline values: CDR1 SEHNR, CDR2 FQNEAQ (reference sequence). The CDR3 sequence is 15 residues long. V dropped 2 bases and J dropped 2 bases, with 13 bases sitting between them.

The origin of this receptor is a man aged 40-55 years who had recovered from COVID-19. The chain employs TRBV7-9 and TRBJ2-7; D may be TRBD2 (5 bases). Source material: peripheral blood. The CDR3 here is CASSLTPGIAYEQYF. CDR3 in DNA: TGTGCCAGCAGCTTAACCCCGGGGATCGCCTACGAGCAGTACTTC.